The clone carrying this TCR beta chain was seen repeatedly, ten times or more. The antigen remains unidentified. V shed 7 bases, J shed 5 bases, and the junction held 5 bases outside the gene matches. The CDR3 loop spans 13 amino acids. Germline V gives CDR1 MNHNY, CDR2 SVGAGI (reference sequence). This entry is derived from a study of CD8 T cells in ankylosing spondylitis. Study-wide results and caveats: Disease-linked clones proved CD8+ and comparatively uncommon in peripheral blood. Several highly homologous variants made up a TCR beta motif, and this motif appeared characteristic of ankylosing spondylitis blood. Earlier reports found some motif variants in synovial fluid and blood in reactive arthritis. Researchers reportedly found disease-linked clones significantly enriched in matched ankylosing spondylitis synovial fluid.

Molecular-barcoded quantitative 5'-RACE produced these TCR beta libraries. TCRdb recomputed calls from the 5' RACE reads with MiXCR, one row per CDR3 protein. The sample has about 460,000 distinct CDR3 sequences, 5.3% seen once. Sequenced input: blood, either unsorted or a sorted T cell fraction (not recorded which). This clonotype was obtained from a male donor with ankylosing spondylitis. This chain uses TRBV6-6 with TRBJ1-2, with 9 bases identical to TRBD1. CDR3 DNA: TGTGCCAGCATTCCGGGACAGGGTTATGGCTACACCTTC. It is translated as CASIPGQGYGYTF.